The count of the clone carrying this TCR beta chain is one. Random hexamers were used to reverse transcribe the RNA input (roughly 0.5 to 1 ug). Via MiXCR, TCRdb re-called the immunoSEQ multiplex PCR reads, giving one row per CDR3 protein. Counted here are approximately 190,000 distinct CDR3 sequences, roughly 96% occurring once; the ten biggest clones make up 0.093%. This record comes from a study of CD8 T cells in Susac syndrome. J lost 7 bases, V lost 4 bases, and 15 bases had no gene match. CDR1 is MGHRA, CDR2 YSYEKL, per germline. The CDR3 sequence is 17 residues long. The V gene is TRBV4-1, the J gene TRBJ2-1, with 8 bases that match TRBD1. Source material: CD4+ T cells from PBMCs. This receptor was taken from a human donor with multiple sclerosis. CDR3 DNA sequence: TGCGCCAGCAGCCCCAAATCCCCGACAGGGGCTGATAATGAGCAGTTCTTC. This codes for CASSPKSPTGADNEQFF.